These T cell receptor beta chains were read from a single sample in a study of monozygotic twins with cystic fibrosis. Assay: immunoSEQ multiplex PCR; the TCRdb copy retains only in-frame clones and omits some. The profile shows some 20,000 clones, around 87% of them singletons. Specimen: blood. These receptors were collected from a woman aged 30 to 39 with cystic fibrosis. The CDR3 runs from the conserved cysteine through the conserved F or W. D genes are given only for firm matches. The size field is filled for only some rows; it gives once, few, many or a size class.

CDR3aa: CASRAGIEAFF
CDR3nt: TGTGCCAGCAGAGCCGGAATTGAAGCTTTCTTT
d_gene: NA
j_gene: TRBJ1-1
abundance: NA
v_gene: TRBV6-1

CDR3aa: CASSAGQHTGELFF
CDR3nt: TGTGCCAGTAGTGCCGGACAGCACACCGGGGAGCTGTTTTTT
d_gene: NA
j_gene: TRBJ2-2
abundance: few
v_gene: TRBV19

CDR3aa: CASSYRQGLLRTDTQYF
CDR3nt: TGTGCCAGCAGTTACCGACAGGGACTTTTGCGGACAGATACGCAGTATTTT
d_gene: NA
j_gene: TRBJ2-3
abundance: NA
v_gene: TRBV28

CDR3aa: CASSQGDSSSYEQYF
CDR3nt: TGTGCCAGCAGCCAGGGGGACTCGAGCTCCTACGAGCAGTACTTC
d_gene: NA
j_gene: TRBJ2-7
abundance: NA
v_gene: TRBV7-6

CDR3aa: CASSYAPLLEQYF
CDR3nt: TGTGCCAGCAGTTACGCCCCCCTCTTGGAGCAGTACTTC
d_gene: NA
j_gene: TRBJ2-7
abundance: NA
v_gene: TRBV6-5

CDR3aa: CASSAGGATDTQYF
CDR3nt: TGTGCCAGCAGCGCAGGGGGGGCCACAGATACGCAGTATTTT
d_gene: NA
j_gene: TRBJ2-3
abundance: NA
v_gene: TRBV9

CDR3aa: CAWSLGPGTYEQYF
CDR3nt: TGTGCCTGGAGTCTGGGACCGGGAACCTACGAGCAGTACTTC
d_gene: NA
j_gene: TRBJ2-7
abundance: NA
v_gene: TRBV30

CDR3aa: CASSFETENTGELFF
CDR3nt: TGTGCCAGCAGCTTTGAGACGGAGAACACCGGGGAGCTGTTTTTT
d_gene: NA
j_gene: TRBJ2-2
abundance: NA
v_gene: TRBV5-4

CDR3aa: CASRYWKETQYF
CDR3nt: TGTGCCAGCAGGTACTGGAAAGAGACCCAGTACTTC
d_gene: NA
j_gene: TRBJ2-5
abundance: NA
v_gene: TRBV6-1

CDR3aa: CSARLYTEAFF
CDR3nt: TGCAGTGCTAGGTTATACACTGAAGCTTTCTTT
d_gene: NA
j_gene: TRBJ1-1
abundance: NA
v_gene: TRBV20-1

CDR3aa: CASSLAGGPYEQFF
CDR3nt: TGTGCCAGCAGTTTGGCGGGGGGGCCGTATGAGCAGTTCTTC
d_gene: TRBD2
j_gene: TRBJ2-1
abundance: NA
v_gene: TRBV27

CDR3aa: CASSLWTSGGFGFYNEQFF
CDR3nt: TGTGCCAGCAGTTTATGGACTAGCGGGGGATTCGGGTTTTACAATGAGCAGTTCTTC
d_gene: TRBD2
j_gene: TRBJ2-1
abundance: NA
v_gene: TRBV27

CDR3aa: CSVTDYNEQFF
CDR3nt: TGCAGCGTAACAGACTACAATGAGCAGTTCTTC
d_gene: NA
j_gene: TRBJ2-1
abundance: NA
v_gene: TRBV29-1

CDR3aa: CASSFQTGSEQFF
CDR3nt: TGTGCCAGCAGCTTCCAGACCGGAAGTGAGCAGTTCTTC
d_gene: NA
j_gene: TRBJ2-1
abundance: NA
v_gene: TRBV5-6

CDR3aa: CASSPHTGGTNQPQHF
CDR3nt: TGTGCCAGCAGCCCCCATACGGGGGGCACCAATCAGCCCCAGCATTTT
d_gene: NA
j_gene: TRBJ1-5
abundance: NA
v_gene: TRBV7-6